These T cell receptor beta chains were read from a single sample in a study of CD8 T cells in ankylosing spondylitis. TCRdb ran MiXCR on the 5' RACE reads and lists one entry per CDR3 protein. The sample contains roughly 490,000 distinct CDR3 sequences, approximately 5.3% of which appear only once. Source material: blood, either unsorted or a sorted T cell fraction (not recorded which). All receptors derive from a male donor with ankylosing spondylitis. The CDR3 runs from the conserved cysteine through the conserved F or W. A D gene is named only where the DNA matches it firmly. The size field is filled for only some rows; it gives once, few, many or a size class.

J gene,clone size,D gene,V gene,CDR3 protein,CDR3 DNA
TRBJ2-3,many,-,TRBV9,CASSYAGHSSTDTQYF,TGTGCCAGCAGCTACGCAGGGCACTCTAGCACAGATACGCAGTATTTT
TRBJ1-5,many,TRBD1,TRBV6-1,CASSEVLGTGNQPQHF,TGTGCCAGCAGTGAAGTATTGGGGACAGGCAATCAGCCCCAGCATTTT
TRBJ1-1,many,-,TRBV11-1,CASSLGTPAWGTEAFF,TGTGCCAGCAGCTTGGGGACGCCCGCTTGGGGCACTGAAGCTTTCTTT
TRBJ1-6,many,-,TRBV12-3/TRBV12-4,CASSFRAANSPLHF,TGTGCCAGCAGTTTTCGAGCGGCTAATTCACCCCTCCACTTT
TRBJ2-7,many,TRBD2,TRBV4-2,CASSHASPSSGGYEQYF,TGTGCCAGCAGCCACGCATCACCCTCTAGCGGGGGGTACGAGCAGTACTTC
TRBJ2-1,few,-,TRBV7-9,CASSSTEGYNEQFF,TGTGCCAGCAGCTCGACAGAGGGCTACAATGAGCAGTTCTTC
TRBJ1-4,many,-,TRBV4-2,CASSQGNGAAATNEKLFF,TGTGCCAGCAGCCAAGGCAACGGGGCCGCGGCAACTAATGAAAAACTGTTTTTT
TRBJ2-5,many,-,TRBV24-1,CATSDLKGGAETQYF,TGTGCCACCAGTGATTTAAAGGGAGGCGCGGAGACCCAGTACTTC
TRBJ2-3,-,-,TRBV7-2,CASSLAWGPDTQYF,TGTGCCAGCAGCTTAGCATGGGGGCCAGATACGCAGTATTTT
TRBJ2-5,many,-,TRBV5-6,CASSFGLWETQYF,TGTGCCAGCAGCTTTGGACTTTGGGAGACCCAGTACTTC
TRBJ2-1,many,-,TRBV7-2,CASSFPGTSFGNEQFF,TGTGCCAGCAGCTTTCCCGGGACCTCGTTCGGAAATGAGCAGTTCTTC
TRBJ2-1,-,TRBD1,TRBV5-1,CASSPRDRVYEQFF,TGCGCCAGCAGCCCCCGGGACAGGGTATATGAGCAGTTCTTC
TRBJ2-7,many,TRBD2,TRBV29-1,CSAMGRLAASYEQYF,TGCAGCGCAATGGGGAGACTAGCGGCGTCCTACGAGCAGTACTTC
TRBJ2-7,many,-,TRBV20-1,CSAPGQLGDEQYF,TGCAGTGCCCCAGGCCAGCTTGGCGACGAGCAGTACTTC
TRBJ2-7,many,TRBD2,TRBV10-3,CAISTTSRSSYEQYF,TGTGCCATCAGTACGACTAGCAGGAGCTCCTACGAGCAGTACTTC
TRBJ2-1,-,-,TRBV5-6,CASSSELSSYNEQFF,TGTGCCAGCAGCTCCGAGCTCAGCTCCTACAATGAGCAGTTCTTC
TRBJ2-3,many,-,TRBV20-1,CSARDPSGPTDTQYF,TGCAGTGCTAGAGATCCCAGCGGACCCACAGATACGCAGTATTTT
TRBJ1-5,few,-,TRBV12-3/TRBV12-4,CASRDRRSNQPQHF,TGTGCCAGCAGGGACAGAAGAAGCAATCAGCCCCAGCATTTT
TRBJ1-6,many,-,TRBV20-1,CSGRTASYNSPLHF,TGCAGTGGCAGGACAGCCTCCTATAATTCACCCCTCCACTTT
TRBJ2-2,many,TRBD1,TRBV27,CASSLSGGGGELFF,TGTGCCAGCAGTTTATCAGGGGGCGGCGGGGAGCTGTTTTTT
TRBJ2-5,many,-,TRBV20-1,CSARWRGETQYF,TGCAGTGCTAGATGGAGGGGAGAGACCCAGTACTTC
TRBJ2-3,-,TRBD1,TRBV12-3/TRBV12-4,CASSLQKWRADRGFTDTQYF,TGTGCCAGCAGTTTACAGAAGTGGAGAGCCGACAGGGGATTCACAGATACGCAGTATTTT
TRBJ1-5,many,-,TRBV28,CASSLPGKGPNQPQHF,TGTGCCAGCAGTTTACCCGGGAAAGGACCCAATCAGCCCCAGCATTTT
TRBJ1-4,many,-,TRBV4-2,CATKEWGYEKLFF,TGTGCCACCAAAGAGTGGGGGTATGAAAAACTGTTTTTT
TRBJ1-2,many,-,TRBV7-2,CASSLGQRYGYTF,TGTGCCAGCAGCTTAGGGCAGCGCTATGGCTACACCTTC
TRBJ2-5,many,TRBD1,TRBV24-1,CATSDAGQGRKTQYF,TGTGCCACCAGTGATGCCGGACAGGGTCGCAAGACCCAGTACTTC
TRBJ1-2,few,-,TRBV4-1,CASSQAQGLLYGYTF,TGCGCCAGCAGCCAAGCCCAGGGTCTCCTCTATGGCTACACCTTC
TRBJ1-2,many,-,TRBV3-1,CASSYGQYYGYTF,TGTGCCAGCAGCTATGGACAGTACTATGGCTACACCTTC